This T cell receptor beta chain originates from a study of T cells in Graves' hyperthyroidism and ophthalmopathy. Amplified regions were TCR beta CDR3 sequences from RNA transcripts. The HTBI primer set served for first-round RT-PCR of the TCR CDR3. TCRdb called the multiplex PCR reads again in MiXCR, with one record for every CDR3 protein. The top ten clones hold approximately 18% of a sample with approximately 610,000 distinct CDR3 sequences, roughly a sixth of them seen once. The CDR3 is 13 amino acids. Germline CDR1 SGHDT, CDR2 YYEEEE. Trimming took off 6 bases at V and 3 bases at J, with 13 bases between the two ends.

The sample consisted of blood. The chain combines TRBV5-6 with TRBJ2-7; TRBD1 is a possible D gene (7 bases). This sequence originates from a woman younger than 30 with Graves' hyperthyroidism. The CDR3 is CASTRDSNYEQYF. In nucleotides, the CDR3 is TGTGCCAGCACGCGGGACAGCAACTACGAGCAGTACTTC.